This TCR delta chain was sequenced for a study of gamma-delta T cells after stem cell transplantation listed by TCRdb under 2016. There are a few counts of this clone. Its antigen specificity is not known. A much larger clone lies one base from this, so it may be a read error. V was cut back by 3 bases and J by 4 bases, leaving a gap of 33 bases between them. For CDR1 and CDR2, the germline V gene lists TSWWSYY and QGS. From the cysteine through the phenylalanine, the CDR3 covers 21 amino acids. The retained sequence is limited to the CDR3, 63 bases, with the frame set at the first base. Library preparation used RT-PCR. This sample was sequenced with an Illumina MiSeq. TCRdb called clones afresh from the public reads with CATT; identical DNA rows were later merged. In all, the sample holds 800 to 1,100 delta-chain clones, and around 1.3% of those were seen once. 25% to 30% of the sample is taken by the ten largest.

Sequenced input: gamma-delta T cells. This TCR came from a human donor. It is not recorded whose cells these are; they may come from a transplant donor. This receptor chain uses TRDV1 and TRDJ1; matching of 6 bases hints at TRDD3 as the D gene. The DNA is TGTGCTCTTGGGGACGACCTGAGAGGCCCCCACCGGGGGACTGCGGACGATAAACTCATCTTT. The encoded protein is CALGDDLRGPHRGTADDKLIF.